This T cell receptor beta chain was captured by sequencing in a study of blood T cell repertoires in COVID-19. CDR1 and CDR2 (germline): MDHEN, SYDVKM. The CDR3 has 15 amino acids. V lost 5 bases, J lost 2 bases, and 8 bases stayed unmatched. Assay: immunoSEQ multiplex PCR; the TCRdb copy retains only in-frame clones and omits some. The sample has roughly 390,000 clones, around 87% seen once; the top ten hold 8.5% to 12%. The sample comprised peripheral blood. This clonotype was sampled from a woman aged 30 to 39 with COVID-19, enrolled during active disease. The chain has TRBV28 and TRBJ2-7; 8 bases line up with TRBD2. CDR3 nucleotides: TGTGCCAGCAGTACGAACGGGAGGGCCCCCTACGAGCAGTACTTC. Its translation is CASSTNGRAPYEQYF. The variable domain in full, completed from reference TRBV28 and TRBJ2-7, reads DVKVTQSSRYLVKRTGEKVFLECVQDMDHENMFWYRQDPGLGLRLIYFSYDVKMKEKGDIPEGYSVSREKKERFSLILESASTNQTSMYLCASSTNGRAPYEQYFGPGTRLTVT.